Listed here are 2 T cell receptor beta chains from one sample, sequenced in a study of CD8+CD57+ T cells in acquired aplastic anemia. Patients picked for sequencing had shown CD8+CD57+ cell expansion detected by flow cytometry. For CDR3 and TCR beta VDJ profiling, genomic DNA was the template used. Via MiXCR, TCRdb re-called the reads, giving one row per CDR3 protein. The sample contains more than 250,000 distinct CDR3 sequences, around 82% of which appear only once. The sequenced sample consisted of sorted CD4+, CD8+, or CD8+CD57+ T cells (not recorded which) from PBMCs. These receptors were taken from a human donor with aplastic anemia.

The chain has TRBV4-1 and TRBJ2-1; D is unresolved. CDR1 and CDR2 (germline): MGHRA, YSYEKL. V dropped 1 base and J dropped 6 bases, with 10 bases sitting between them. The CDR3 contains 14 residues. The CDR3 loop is CASSQGRLPNEQFF. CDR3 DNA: TGCGCCAGCAGCCAAGGCCGACTCCCCAATGAGCAGTTCTTC.

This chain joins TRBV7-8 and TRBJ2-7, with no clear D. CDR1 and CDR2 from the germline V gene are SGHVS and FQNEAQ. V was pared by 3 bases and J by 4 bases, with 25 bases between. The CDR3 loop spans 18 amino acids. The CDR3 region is CASSFPAGADAHYYEQYV. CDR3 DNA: TGTGCCAGCAGCTTTCCGGCAGGTGCCGATGCGCATTATTACGAGCAGTACGTC.